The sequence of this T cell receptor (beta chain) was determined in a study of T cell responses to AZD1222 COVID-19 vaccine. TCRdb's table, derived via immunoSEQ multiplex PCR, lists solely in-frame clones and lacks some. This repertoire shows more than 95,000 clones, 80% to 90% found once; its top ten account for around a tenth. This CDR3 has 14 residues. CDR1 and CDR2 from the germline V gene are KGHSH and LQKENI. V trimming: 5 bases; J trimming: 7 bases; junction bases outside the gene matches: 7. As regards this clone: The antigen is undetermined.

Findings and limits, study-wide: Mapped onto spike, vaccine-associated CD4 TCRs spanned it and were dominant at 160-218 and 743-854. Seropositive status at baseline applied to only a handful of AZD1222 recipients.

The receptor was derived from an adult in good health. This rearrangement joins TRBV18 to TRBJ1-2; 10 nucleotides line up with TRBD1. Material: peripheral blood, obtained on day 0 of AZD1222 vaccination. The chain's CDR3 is CASSRQGAGRGYTF. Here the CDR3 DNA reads TGTGCCAGCTCAAGACAGGGGGCCGGACGTGGCTACACCTTC.